This T cell receptor beta chain stems from a study of response to subunit inactivated influenza vaccine. Findings and limits, study-wide: Seasonal influenza vaccination, on each occasion, was suggested by the authors to recruit few new T cells.

The CDR3 has 15 residues. CDR1 SGDLS and CDR2 YYNGEE come from the germline V gene. V shed 0 bases, J shed 3 bases, and the junction held 2 bases outside the gene matches. TCRdb reprocessed the RT-PCR reads with MiXCR, giving one entry per CDR3 protein. The sample has 550,000 to 800,000 distinct CDR3 sequences; roughly 14% are singletons. To note about this clonotype: Its target is not known.

The V and J genes are TRBV9 and TRBJ2-1; TRBD1 aligns across 8 bases. Material: PBMCs from blood, obtained 12 days after vaccination. The TCR sequence derives from a man aged 45 to 65 who received an inactivated influenza vaccine. The CDR3 nucleotides are TGTGCCAGCAGCGTAGCGGGACAGGACTACAATGAGCAGTTCTTC. Translation: CASSVAGQDYNEQFF.